This TCR beta chain derives from a study of post-analysis software for immune sequencing data. Study-wide points: Patients carried roughly 5 TRBV segments more frequently than controls did, and TRBV5-6, TRBV5-1 and TRBV20-1 were among them.

CDR3 length: 17 amino acids. J was trimmed by 0 bases and V by 5 bases; bases with no gene match: 5. The germline CDR1 and CDR2 sequences are SEHNR and FQNEAQ (reference sequence). Carried by the TCR beta cDNA libraries were unique molecular identifiers. MiXCR, applied by TCRdb to the PCR reads, yields one record per CDR3 protein. The repertoire includes under 650,000 distinct CDR3 sequences, 40% to 50% of them detected once, and about 1.8% sits in the top ten. About this clonotype: The antigen is undetermined.

This TCR was sampled from a girl aged 5 to 17 with multiple sclerosis. V usage is TRBV7-9 and J usage is TRBJ1-5; 12 nucleotides line up with TRBD1. Material: blood. The CDR3, as DNA: TGTGCCAGCAGCCCCGGGACAGGGGGCGGTAGCAATCAGCCCCAGCATTTT. It translates to CASSPGTGGGSNQPQHF.